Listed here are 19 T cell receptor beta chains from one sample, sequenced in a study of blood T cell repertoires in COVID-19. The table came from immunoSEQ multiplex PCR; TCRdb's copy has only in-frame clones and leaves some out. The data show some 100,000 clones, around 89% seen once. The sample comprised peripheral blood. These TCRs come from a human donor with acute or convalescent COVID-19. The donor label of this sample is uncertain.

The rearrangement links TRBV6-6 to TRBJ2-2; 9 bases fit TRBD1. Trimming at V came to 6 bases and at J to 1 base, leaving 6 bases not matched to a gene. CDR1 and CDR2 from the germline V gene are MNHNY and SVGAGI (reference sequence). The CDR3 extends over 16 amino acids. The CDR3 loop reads CASSLTGGGNTGELFF. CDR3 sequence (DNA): TGTGCCAGCAGCCTCACAGGGGGCGGGAACACCGGGGAGCTGTTTTTT.

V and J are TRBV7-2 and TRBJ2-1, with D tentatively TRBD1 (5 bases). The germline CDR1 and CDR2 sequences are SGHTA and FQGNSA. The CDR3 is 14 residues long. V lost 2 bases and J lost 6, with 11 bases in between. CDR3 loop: CASSLFRDPNEQFF. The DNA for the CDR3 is TGTGCCAGCAGCTTATTCAGGGATCCCAATGAGCAGTTCTTC. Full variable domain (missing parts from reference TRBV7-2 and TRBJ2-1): GAGVSQSPSNKVTEKGKDVELRCDPISGHTALYWYRQSLGQGLEFLIYFQGNSAPDKSGLPSDRFSAERTGGSVSTLTIQRTQQEDSAVYLCASSLFRDPNEQFFGPGTRLTVL.

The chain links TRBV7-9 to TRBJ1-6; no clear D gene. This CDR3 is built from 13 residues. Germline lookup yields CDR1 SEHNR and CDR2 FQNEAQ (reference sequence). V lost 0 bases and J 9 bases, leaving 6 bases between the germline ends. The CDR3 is CASSLALGSPLHF. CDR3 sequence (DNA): TGTGCCAGCAGCTTAGCGCTCGGTTCACCCCTCCACTTT.

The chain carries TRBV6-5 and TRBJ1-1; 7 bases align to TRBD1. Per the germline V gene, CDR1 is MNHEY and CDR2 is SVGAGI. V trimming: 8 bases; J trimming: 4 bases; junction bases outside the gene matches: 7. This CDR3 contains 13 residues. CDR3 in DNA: TGTGCCAGCGCAACGCAGGGGGTCACTGAAGCTTTCTTT. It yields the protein CASATQGVTEAFF.

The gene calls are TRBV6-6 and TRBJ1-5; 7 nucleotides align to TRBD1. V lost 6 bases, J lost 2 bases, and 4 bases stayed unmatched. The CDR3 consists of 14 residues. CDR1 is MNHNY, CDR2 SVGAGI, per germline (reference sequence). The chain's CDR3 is CASSPGQGNQPQHF. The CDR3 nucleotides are TGTGCCAGCAGCCCTGGACAGGGCAATCAGCCCCAGCATTTT.

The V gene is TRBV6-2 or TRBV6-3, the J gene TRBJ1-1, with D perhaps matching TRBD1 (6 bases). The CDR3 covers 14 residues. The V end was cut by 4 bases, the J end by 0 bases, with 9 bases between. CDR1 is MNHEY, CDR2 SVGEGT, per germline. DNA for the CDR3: TGTGCCAGCAGTTCGGACAGACTGAACACTGAAGCTTTCTTT. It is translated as CASSSDRLNTEAFF.

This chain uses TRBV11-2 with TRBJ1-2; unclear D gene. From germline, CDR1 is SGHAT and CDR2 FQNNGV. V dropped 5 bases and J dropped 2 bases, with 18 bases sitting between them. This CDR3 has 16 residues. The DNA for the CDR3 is TGTGCCAGCAGCGAGACGCCGGGGTCGAGGAACTATGGCTACACCTTC. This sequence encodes CASSETPGSRNYGYTF.

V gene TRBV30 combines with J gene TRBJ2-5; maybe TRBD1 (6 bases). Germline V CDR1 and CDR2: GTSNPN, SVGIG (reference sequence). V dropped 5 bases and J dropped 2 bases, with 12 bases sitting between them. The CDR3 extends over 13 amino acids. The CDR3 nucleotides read TGTGCCTGGCCCCAGGGGTCACAAGAGACCCAGTACTTC. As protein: CAWPQGSQETQYF.

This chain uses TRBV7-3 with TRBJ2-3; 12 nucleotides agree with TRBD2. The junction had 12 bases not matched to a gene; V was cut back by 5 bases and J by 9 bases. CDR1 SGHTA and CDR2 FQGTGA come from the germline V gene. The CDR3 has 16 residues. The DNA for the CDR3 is TGTGCCAGCAGCCAAAGGACTAGCGGGGCCCCGGGGACGCAGTATTTT. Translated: CASSQRTSGAPGTQYF.

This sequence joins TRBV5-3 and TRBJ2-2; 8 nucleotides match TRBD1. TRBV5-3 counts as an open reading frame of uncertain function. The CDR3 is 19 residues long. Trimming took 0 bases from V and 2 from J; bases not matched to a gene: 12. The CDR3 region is CARSLAPGTGQNNTGELFF. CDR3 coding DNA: TGTGCCAGAAGCTTGGCGCCCGGGACAGGCCAAAATAACACCGGGGAGCTGTTTTTT.

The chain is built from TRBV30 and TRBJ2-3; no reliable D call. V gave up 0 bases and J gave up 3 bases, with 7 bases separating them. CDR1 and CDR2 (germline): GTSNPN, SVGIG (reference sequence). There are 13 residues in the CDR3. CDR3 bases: TGTGCCTGGAGTGTACTAAGTACAGATACGCAGTATTTT. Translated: CAWSVLSTDTQYF.

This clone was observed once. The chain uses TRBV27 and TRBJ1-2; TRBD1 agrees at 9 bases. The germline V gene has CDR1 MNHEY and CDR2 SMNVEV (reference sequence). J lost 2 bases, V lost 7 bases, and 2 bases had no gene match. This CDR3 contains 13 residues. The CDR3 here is CASTGQGNYGYTF. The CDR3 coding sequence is TGTGCCAGCACGGGACAGGGAAACTATGGCTACACCTTC.

The DNA for the CDR3 is TGTGCCAGCAGCTTACAGGGGAACACTGAAGCTTTCTTT. Translation: CASSLQGNTEAFF. The chain carries TRBV7-3 and TRBJ1-1; tentative D call: TRBD1 (5 bases). CDR3 length: 13 amino acids. Germline CDR1 reads SGHTA; CDR2 reads FQGTGA. V lost 2 bases and J lost 1, with 5 bases in between.

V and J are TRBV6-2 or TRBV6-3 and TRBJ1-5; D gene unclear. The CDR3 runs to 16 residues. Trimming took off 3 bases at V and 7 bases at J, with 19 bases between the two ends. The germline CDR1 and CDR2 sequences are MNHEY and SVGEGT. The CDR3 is CASSYTQHPGGQPQHF. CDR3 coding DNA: TGTGCCAGCAGTTATACCCAACATCCGGGAGGACAGCCCCAGCATTTT.

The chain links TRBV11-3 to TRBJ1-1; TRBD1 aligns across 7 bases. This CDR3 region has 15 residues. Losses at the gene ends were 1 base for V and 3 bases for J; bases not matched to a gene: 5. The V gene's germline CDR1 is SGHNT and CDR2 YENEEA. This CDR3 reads CASSLGGTADTEAFF. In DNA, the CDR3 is TGTGCCAGCAGCTTAGGTGGGACAGCTGACACTGAAGCTTTCTTT.

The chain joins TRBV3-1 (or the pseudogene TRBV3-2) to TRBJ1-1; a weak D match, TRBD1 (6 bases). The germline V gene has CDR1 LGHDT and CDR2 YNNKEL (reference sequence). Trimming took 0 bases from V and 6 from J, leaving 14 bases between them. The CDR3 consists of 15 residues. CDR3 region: CASSQDQDSFSEAFF. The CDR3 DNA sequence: TGTGCCAGCAGCCAAGACCAGGACAGTTTCTCTGAAGCTTTCTTT.

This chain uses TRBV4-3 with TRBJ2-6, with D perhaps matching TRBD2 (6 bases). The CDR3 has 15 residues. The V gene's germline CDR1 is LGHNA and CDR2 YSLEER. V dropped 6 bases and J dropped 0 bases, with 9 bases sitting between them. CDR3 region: CASSYGSSGANVLTF. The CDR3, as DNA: TGCGCCAGCAGTTACGGGAGCTCTGGGGCCAACGTCCTGACTTTC.

The CDR3 reads CASSSRTGSGNTIYF. In nucleotides, the CDR3 is TGCGCCAGCAGCTCCCGGACAGGCTCTGGAAACACCATATATTTT. The chain carries TRBV5-1 and TRBJ1-3, with TRBD1 matching 7 bases. The CDR3 has 15 residues. Trimming removed 3 bases from V and 0 bases from J; junction bases left unmatched: 3. CDR1 and CDR2 (germline): SGHRS, YFSETQ. Using reference TRBV5-1 and TRBJ1-3 for the parts outside the CDR3, the full variable domain is KAGVTQTPRYLIKTRGQQVTLSCSPISGHRSVSWYQQTPGQGLQFLFEYFSETQRNKGNFPGRFSGRQFSNSRSEMNVSTLELGDSALYLCASSSRTGSGNTIYFGEGSWLTVV.

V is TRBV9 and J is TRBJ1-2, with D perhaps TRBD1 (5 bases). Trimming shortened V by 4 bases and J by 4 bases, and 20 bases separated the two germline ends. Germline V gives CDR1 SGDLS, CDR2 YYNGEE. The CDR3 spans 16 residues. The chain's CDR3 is CASSRGGSEYGYGYTF. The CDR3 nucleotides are TGTGCCAGCAGCAGGGGCGGGAGTGAATACGGCTATGGCTACACCTTC. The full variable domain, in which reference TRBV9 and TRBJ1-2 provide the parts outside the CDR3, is DSGVTQTPKHLITATGQRVTLRCSPRSGDLSVYWYQQSLDQGLQFLIQYYNGEERAKGNILERFSAQQFPDLHSELNLSSLELGDSALYFCASSRGGSEYGYGYTFGSGTRLTVV.